This T cell receptor (beta chain) was retrieved from a study of blood T cell repertoires in COVID-19 (dated by TCRdb to 2018 to 2020). Regarding the complete study: Samples from collaborators originated in the United States, Italy and Spain and spanned both the acute and convalescent phases of COVID-19. The material from the prospective study consisted of cDNA or gDNA derived from T cells, B-cell-depleted T cells, or PBMCs. Deeply sampled blood TCRbeta repertoires from subjects exposed to, actively infected with, or recovered from COVID-19 were included in the dataset. The repertoires were made available in a free public database intended to serve as a resource for research on the immune response to SARS-CoV-2. The samples were drawn from two sources: the first 160 participants of the ongoing ImmuneRACE study, and some 1,300 subjects contributed by 6 global collaborators. Nearly every sample came with metadata listing a de-identified subject ID, COVID-19 status, age in years and sex. Where available, HLA class I and class II types were taken from metadata supplied by the sample provider and were not determined by assay-based typing.

Whole blood was collected in K2EDTA tubes by collaborating institutions according to the institutions' own protocols. For TCRbeta analysis, collaborator samples were shipped as frozen whole blood, as isolated PBMCs, or as DNA extracted from either sample type. TCRbeta CDR3 regions were amplified from genomic DNA by means of the immunoSEQ Assay, a bias-controlled multiplex PCR. The authors' analysis ran thus. The number of nucleated cells in each sample was estimated from the amplification of reference gene primers within the assay. Sequence reads were collapsed and filtered to measure the absolute abundance of every unique TCRbeta CDR3 rearrangement. For each sample, productive Simpson clonality was calculated by taking the square root of Simpson's diversity index across productive rearrangements. Drawn from immuneACCESS, this table holds only the in-frame rearrangements with V and J called that TCRdb kept. Clones are partly lost; checked studies trace under half to an unresolved V gene and leave the rest unexplained. V, J and clone size reflect that table, while D and trimming were determined from the DNA. The sample table contains under 200,000 clones; only one count was recorded for roughly 81% of them. Of the sample, more than 0.85% falls within the top ten clones.

General findings and caveats noted by the study authors: The amount of clinical and demographic metadata varied by source and participant and was provided uncurated.

For this clone: Its antigen is unknown. No per-base quality is available; no much larger clone lies one base away.

Sample: peripheral blood. The receptor was derived from a man between 35 and 55 years old with acute or convalescent COVID-19.

The encoded CDR3 is CASSIRMTGAGTEAFF. The DNA sequence reads TGTGCCAGTAGTATTCGGATGACAGGGGCCGGCACTGAAGCTTTCTTT. The sequence is built from TRBV19 and TRBJ1-1; 8 bases in the junction line up with TRBD1. The germline V gene encodes CDR1 LNHDA and CDR2 SQIVND (reference sequence). Counted from cysteine to phenylalanine, this CDR3 has 16 amino acids. Of all the DNA, just the CDR3 is kept, 48 bases in frame from base 1. Germline trimming amounts to 3 bases on V and 4 bases on J, with 10 as the count of junction bases outside the gene matches.